This T cell receptor (beta chain) was identified during a study of regulatory T cells in long-lasting Graves disease. CDR3 regions were amplified by Arm-PCR using iRepertoire HTBI primers to build TCR beta libraries. TCRdb called the multiplex PCR reads again in MiXCR, with one record for every CDR3 protein. The sample shows 400,000 to 500,000 distinct CDR3 sequences, less than 25% of them seen only once. V gave up 6 bases and J gave up 2 bases; unmatched junction bases: 7. This CDR3 is 15 amino acids long. CDR1 and CDR2 from the germline V gene are MNHNS and SASEGT. Time point indicated: persistent/refractory GD, antithyroid drugs over 5 years with positive TRAb. Preparation of the TCR library used RNA extracted from PBMCs. Broader study findings: Accuracy may have suffered from the small sample size.

As regards this clonotype: Its antigen is still unknown.

This sequence was found in a female donor with Graves disease. Specimen: peripheral blood mononuclear cells (PBMCs), collected when the disease was refractory, from a patient treated with antithyroid drugs. The rearrangement joins TRBV6-1 to TRBJ1-5; 7 positions agree with TRBD1. The CDR3 DNA sequence: TGTGCCAGCAGGGTAAAAGGACAGGGCAATCAGCCCCAGCATTTT. Translating gives CASRVKGQGNQPQHF.